This TCR beta chain originates from a study of CD8 T cells in Susac syndrome. Trimming cost V 5 bases and J 4 bases, with 11 bases left between them. This CDR3 spans 14 amino acids. Germline values: CDR1 SNHLY, CDR2 FYNNEI. Peripheral blood CD8+ and CD4+ T cells were profiled by TCR beta sequencing. The RNA, about 0.5 to 1 ug, was put through reverse transcription using random hexamers. One entry per CDR3 protein results from TCRdb running MiXCR on the immunoSEQ multiplex PCR reads. The sample lists 170,000 or so distinct CDR3 sequences; 95% to 96% were seen once. Sequences were obtained from CD4+ T cells from PBMCs. The chain employs TRBV2 and TRBJ2-2, with D perhaps matching TRBD1 or TRBD2 (5 bases each). This TCR derives from a human donor with Susac syndrome. In nucleotides, the CDR3 is TGTGCCAGCAGTCCGGGACGGCCCACCGGGGAGCTGTTTTTT. Translated, it gives CASSPGRPTGELFF.